This record concerns one T cell receptor (beta chain) sequence. The antigen is unknown. This record comes from a study of T-cell reconstitution after alpha-beta-depleted transplantation in children. This CDR3 is 15 amino acids long. Germline V gives CDR1 MNHEY, CDR2 SVGEGT. V dropped 6 bases and J dropped 4 bases, with 18 bases sitting between them. TCRbeta library preparation incorporated unique molecular identifiers. From the PCR reads, TCRdb called clonotypes with MiXCR, one entry per CDR3 protein. The sample lists under 250,000 distinct CDR3 sequences, more than 15% occurring once. Whole-study findings and limits: Several hundred expanded graft clones reportedly supplied alpha-beta T cells about two months after transplant.

This clonotype originated in a male patient aged 2-15 years who had a stem cell transplant for acute lymphoblastic leukemia, so the T cells may come from the graft donor. The J gene is TRBJ2-5, the V gene TRBV6-2 or TRBV6-3, with D perhaps TRBD1 (5 bases). Sequenced here: PBMCs, mostly from graft donor cells, sampled 360 days after TCRalphabeta/CD19-depleted stem cell transplant. CDR3 residues: CASRGWQGSAETQYF. The DNA for the CDR3 is TGTGCCAGCAGGGGGTGGCAGGGATCGGCAGAGACCCAGTACTTC.